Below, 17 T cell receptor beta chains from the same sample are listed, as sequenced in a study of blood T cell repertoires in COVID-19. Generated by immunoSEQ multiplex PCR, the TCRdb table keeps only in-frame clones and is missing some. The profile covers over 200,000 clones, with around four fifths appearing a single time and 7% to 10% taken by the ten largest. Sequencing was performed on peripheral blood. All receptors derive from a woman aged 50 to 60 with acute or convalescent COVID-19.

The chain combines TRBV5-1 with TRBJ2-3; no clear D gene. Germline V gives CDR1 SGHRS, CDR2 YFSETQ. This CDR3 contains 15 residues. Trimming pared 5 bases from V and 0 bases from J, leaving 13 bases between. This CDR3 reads CASSGSPDSTDTQYF. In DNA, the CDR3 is TGCGCCAGCAGTGGCTCACCCGATAGCACAGATACGCAGTATTTT.

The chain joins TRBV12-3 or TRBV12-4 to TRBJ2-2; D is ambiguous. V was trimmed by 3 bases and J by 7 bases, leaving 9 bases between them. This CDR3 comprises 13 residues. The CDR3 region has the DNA TGTGCCAGCAGTTTTCGAGGTAGCGGGGAGCTGTTTTTT. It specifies CASSFRGSGELFF.

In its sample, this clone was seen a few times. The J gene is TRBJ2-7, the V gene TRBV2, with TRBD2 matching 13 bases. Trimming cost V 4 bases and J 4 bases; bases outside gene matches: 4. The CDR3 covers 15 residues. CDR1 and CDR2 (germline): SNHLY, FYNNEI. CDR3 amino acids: CASSGTSGSKYEQYF. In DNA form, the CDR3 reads TGTGCCAGCAGTGGGACTAGCGGGAGTAAATACGAGCAGTACTTC.

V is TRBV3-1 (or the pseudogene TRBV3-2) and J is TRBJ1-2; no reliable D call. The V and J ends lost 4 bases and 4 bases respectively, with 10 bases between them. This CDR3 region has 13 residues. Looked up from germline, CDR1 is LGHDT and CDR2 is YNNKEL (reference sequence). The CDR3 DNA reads TGTGCCAGCAGCCTCCCGGCGGGCTATGGCTACACCTTC. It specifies CASSLPAGYGYTF.

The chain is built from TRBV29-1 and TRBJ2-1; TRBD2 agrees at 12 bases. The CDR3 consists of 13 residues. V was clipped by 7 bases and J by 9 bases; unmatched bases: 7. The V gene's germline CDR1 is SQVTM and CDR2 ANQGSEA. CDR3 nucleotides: TGCAGCGCGACTAGCGGGAGTACGGGTGAGCAGTTCTTC. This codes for CSATSGSTGEQFF.

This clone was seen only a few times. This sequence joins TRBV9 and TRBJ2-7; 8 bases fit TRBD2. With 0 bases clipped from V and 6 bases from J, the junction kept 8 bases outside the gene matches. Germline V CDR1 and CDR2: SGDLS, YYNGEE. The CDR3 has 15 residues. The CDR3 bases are TGTGCCAGCAGCGTAGACGAGCGGGAGAGCGGCGAGCAGTACTTC. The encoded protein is CASSVDERESGEQYF.

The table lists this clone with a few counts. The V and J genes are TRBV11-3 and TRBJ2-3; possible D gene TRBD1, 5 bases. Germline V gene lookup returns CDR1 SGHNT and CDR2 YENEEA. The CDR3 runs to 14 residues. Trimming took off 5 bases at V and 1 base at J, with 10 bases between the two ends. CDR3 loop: CASSPGHGTDTQYF. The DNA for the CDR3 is TGTGCCAGCAGCCCCGGACACGGCACAGATACGCAGTATTTT.

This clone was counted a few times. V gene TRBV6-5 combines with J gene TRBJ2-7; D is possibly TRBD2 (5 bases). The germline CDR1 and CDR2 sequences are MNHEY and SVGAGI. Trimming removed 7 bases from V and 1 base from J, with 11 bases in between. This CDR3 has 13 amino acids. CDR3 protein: CASTSGISYEQYF. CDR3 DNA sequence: TGTGCCAGCACTTCGGGGATTTCCTACGAGCAGTACTTC.

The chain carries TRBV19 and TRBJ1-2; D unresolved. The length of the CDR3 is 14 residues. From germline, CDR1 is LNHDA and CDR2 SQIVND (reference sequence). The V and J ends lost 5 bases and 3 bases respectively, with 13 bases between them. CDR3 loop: CASSQRLEDYGYTF. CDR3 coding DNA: TGTGCCAGTAGTCAAAGGCTCGAGGACTATGGCTACACCTTC.

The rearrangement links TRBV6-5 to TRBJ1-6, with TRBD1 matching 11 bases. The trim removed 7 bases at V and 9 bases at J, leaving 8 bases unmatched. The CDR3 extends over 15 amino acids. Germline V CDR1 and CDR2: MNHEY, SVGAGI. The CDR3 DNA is TGTGCCAGCAATCCAAGGGACAGGGGGAGTTCACCCCTCCACTTT. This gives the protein CASNPRDRGSSPLHF.

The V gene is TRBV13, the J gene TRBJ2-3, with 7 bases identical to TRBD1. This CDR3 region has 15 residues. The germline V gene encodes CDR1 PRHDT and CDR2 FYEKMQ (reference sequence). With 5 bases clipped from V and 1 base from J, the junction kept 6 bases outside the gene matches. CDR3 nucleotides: TGTGCCAGCAGCCGACAGGGAACTCGCACAGATACGCAGTATTTT. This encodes CASSRQGTRTDTQYF.

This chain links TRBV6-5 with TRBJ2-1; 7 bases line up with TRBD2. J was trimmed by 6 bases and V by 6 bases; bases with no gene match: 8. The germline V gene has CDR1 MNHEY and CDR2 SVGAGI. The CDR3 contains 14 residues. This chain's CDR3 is CASRTSPLPNEQFF. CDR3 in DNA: TGTGCCAGCAGGACTAGCCCTTTGCCCAATGAGCAGTTCTTC.

The CDR3 sequence: CASSRDRDTEAFF. The CDR3, as DNA: TGTGCCAGCAGTCGGGACAGGGACACTGAAGCTTTCTTT. The V call is TRBV6-4, the J call TRBJ1-1; 9 bases align to TRBD1. The CDR3 is made up of 13 amino acids. Germline V lookup: CDR1 MRHNA, CDR2 SNTAGT. J was trimmed by 3 bases and V by 5 bases; bases with no gene match: 1.

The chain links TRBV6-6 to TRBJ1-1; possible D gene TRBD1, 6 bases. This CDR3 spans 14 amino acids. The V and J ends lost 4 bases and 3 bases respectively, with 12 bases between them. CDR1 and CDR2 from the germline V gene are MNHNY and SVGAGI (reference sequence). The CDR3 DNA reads TGTGCCAGCAGTTTCGGGGGGGCGGACACTGAAGCTTTCTTT. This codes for CASSFGGADTEAFF.

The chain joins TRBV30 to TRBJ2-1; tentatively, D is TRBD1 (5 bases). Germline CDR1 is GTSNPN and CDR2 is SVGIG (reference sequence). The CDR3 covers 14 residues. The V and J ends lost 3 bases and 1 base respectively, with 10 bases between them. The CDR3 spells CAWRGRPSYNEQFF. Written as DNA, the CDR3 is TGTGCCTGGAGGGGGCGACCTTCCTACAATGAGCAGTTCTTC.

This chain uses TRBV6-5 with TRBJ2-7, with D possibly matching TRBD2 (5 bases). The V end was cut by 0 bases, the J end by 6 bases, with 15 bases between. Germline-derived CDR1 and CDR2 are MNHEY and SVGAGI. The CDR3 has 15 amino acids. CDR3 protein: CASSYSRYMAGEQYF. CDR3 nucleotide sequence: TGTGCCAGCAGTTACTCCCGGTACATGGCGGGCGAGCAGTACTTC.

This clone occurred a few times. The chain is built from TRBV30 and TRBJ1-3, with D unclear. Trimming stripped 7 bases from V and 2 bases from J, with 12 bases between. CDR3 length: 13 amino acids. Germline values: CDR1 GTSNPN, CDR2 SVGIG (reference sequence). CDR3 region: CASKAGAGNTIYF. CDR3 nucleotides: TGTGCCTCCAAAGCGGGCGCTGGAAACACCATATATTTT.